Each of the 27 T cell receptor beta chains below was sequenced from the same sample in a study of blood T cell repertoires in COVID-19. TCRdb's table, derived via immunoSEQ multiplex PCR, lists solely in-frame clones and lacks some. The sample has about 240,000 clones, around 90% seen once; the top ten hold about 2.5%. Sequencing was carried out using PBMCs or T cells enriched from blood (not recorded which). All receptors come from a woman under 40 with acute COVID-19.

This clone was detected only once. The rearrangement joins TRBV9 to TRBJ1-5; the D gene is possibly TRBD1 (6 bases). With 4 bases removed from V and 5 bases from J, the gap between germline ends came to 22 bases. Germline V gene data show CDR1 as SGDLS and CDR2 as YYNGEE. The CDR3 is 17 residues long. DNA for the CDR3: TGTGCCAGCAGCCCCGGGGGGGGGCTCCGCGTTGATCAGCCCCAGCATTTT. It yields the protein CASSPGGGLRVDQPQHF.

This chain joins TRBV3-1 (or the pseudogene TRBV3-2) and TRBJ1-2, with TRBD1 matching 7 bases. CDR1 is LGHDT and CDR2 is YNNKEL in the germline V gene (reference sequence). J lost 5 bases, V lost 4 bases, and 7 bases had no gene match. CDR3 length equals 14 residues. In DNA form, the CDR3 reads TGTGCCAGCAGCCCCGGGACAGCTTCTTATGGCTACACCTTC. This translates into CASSPGTASYGYTF.

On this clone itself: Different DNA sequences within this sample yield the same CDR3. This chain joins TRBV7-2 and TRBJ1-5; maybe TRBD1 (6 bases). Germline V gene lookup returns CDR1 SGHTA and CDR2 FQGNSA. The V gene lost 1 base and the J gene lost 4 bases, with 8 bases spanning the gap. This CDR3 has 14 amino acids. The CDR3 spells CASSLGQGNQPQHF. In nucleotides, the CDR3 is TGTGCCAGCAGCTTAGGTCAGGGGAATCAGCCCCAGCATTTT.

The CDR3 coding sequence is TGCGCCAGCAGCCCCGAGACGGGGTTGGGATTTGGTGAGCAGTTCTTC. Translation: CASSPETGLGFGEQFF. This chain uses TRBV5-1 with TRBJ2-1, with D perhaps TRBD2 (5 bases). Germline loops: CDR1 SGHRS, CDR2 YFSETQ. This CDR3 comprises 16 residues. V was trimmed by 4 bases and J by 9 bases, leaving 23 bases between them.

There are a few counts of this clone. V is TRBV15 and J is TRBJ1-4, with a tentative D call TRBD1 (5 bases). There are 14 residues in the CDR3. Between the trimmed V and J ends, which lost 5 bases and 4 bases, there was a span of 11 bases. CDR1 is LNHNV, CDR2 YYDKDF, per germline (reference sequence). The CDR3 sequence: CATSHRTLNEKLFF. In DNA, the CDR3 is TGTGCCACCAGCCACAGGACCCTTAATGAAAAACTGTTTTTT.

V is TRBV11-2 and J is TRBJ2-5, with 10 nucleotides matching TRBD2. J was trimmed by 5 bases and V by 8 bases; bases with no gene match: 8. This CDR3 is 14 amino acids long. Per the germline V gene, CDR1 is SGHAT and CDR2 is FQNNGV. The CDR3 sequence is CASGSAGGQETQYF. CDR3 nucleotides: TGTGCCAGCGGCTCAGCGGGGGGGCAGGAGACCCAGTACTTC.

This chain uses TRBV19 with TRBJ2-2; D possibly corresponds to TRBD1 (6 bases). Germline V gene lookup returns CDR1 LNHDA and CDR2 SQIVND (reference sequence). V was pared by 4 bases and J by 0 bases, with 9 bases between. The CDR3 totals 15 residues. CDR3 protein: CASSKRTANTGELFF. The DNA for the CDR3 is TGTGCCAGTAGTAAGAGGACAGCGAACACCGGGGAGCTGTTTTTT. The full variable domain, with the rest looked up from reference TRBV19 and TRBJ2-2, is DGGITQSPKYLFRKEGQNVTLSCEQNLNHDAMYWYRQDPGQGLRLIYYSQIVNDFQKGDIAEGYSVSREKKESFPLTVTSAQKNPTAFYLCASSKRTANTGELFFGEGSRLTVL.

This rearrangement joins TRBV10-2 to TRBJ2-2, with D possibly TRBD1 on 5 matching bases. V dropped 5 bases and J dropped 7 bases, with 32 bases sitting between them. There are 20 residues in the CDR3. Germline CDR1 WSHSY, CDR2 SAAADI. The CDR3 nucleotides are TGCGCCAGCAGTCACTATTTGCCGCCCGACAGTGCTGGGGTGAGCGGGGAGCTGTTTTTT. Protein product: CASSHYLPPDSAGVSGELFF.

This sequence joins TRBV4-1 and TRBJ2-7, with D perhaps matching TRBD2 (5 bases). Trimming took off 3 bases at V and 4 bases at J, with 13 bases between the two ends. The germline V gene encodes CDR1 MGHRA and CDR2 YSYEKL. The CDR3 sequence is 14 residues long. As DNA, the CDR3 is TGCGCCAGCAGCCAGGCCGGACTTATGTACGAGCAGTACTTC. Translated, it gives CASSQAGLMYEQYF.

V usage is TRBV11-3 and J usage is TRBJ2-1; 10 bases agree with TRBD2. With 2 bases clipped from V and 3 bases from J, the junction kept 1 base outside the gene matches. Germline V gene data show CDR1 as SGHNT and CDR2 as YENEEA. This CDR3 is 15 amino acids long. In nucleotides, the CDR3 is TGTGCCAGCAGCTTAACTAGCGGGGTCTACAATGAGCAGTTCTTC. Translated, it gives CASSLTSGVYNEQFF. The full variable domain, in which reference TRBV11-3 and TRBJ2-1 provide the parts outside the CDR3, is EAGVVQSPRYKIIEKKQPVAFWCNPISGHNTLYWYLQNLGQGPELLIRYENEEAVDDSQLPKDRFSAERLKGVDSTLKIQPAELGDSAVYLCASSLTSGVYNEQFFGPGTRLTVL.

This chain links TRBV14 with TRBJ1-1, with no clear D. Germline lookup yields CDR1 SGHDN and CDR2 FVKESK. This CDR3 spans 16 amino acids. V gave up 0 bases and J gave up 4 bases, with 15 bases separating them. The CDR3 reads CASSQDNAAEFTEAFF. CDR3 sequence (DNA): TGTGCCAGCAGCCAAGATAACGCGGCAGAGTTCACTGAAGCTTTCTTT.

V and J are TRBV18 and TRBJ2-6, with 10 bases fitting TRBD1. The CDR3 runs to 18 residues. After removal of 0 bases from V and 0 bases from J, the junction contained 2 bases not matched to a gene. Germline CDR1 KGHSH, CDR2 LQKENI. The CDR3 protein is CASSPPGTGDSGANVLTF. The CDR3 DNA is TGTGCCAGCTCACCACCGGGGACAGGGGACTCTGGGGCCAACGTCCTGACTTTC.

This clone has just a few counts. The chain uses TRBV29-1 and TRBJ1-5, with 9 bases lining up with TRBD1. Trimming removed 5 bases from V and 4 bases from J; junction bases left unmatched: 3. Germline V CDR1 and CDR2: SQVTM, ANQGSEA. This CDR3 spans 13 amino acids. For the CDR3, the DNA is TGCAGCGTTAGGGACAGGGCGAATCAGCCCCAGCATTTT. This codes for CSVRDRANQPQHF.

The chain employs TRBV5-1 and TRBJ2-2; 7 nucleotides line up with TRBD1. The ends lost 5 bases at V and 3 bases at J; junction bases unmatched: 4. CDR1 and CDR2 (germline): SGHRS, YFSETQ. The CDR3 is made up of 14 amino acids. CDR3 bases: TGCGCCAGCAGAACCGGGACAGACACCGGGGAGCTGTTTTTT. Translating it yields CASRTGTDTGELFF.

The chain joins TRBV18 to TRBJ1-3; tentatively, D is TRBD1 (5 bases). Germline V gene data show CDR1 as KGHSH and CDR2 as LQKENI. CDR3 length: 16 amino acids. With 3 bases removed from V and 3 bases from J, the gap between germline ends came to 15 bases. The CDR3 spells CASSPYLGLDGNTIYF. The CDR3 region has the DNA TGTGCCAGCTCACCGTACCTGGGGCTGGATGGAAACACCATATATTTT.

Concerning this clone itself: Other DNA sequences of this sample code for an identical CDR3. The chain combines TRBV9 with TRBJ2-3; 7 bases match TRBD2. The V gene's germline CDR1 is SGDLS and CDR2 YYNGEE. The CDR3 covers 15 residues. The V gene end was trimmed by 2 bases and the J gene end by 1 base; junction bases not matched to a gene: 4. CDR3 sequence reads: CASSVSGRGTDTQYF. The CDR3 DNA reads TGTGCCAGCAGCGTTTCTGGGAGGGGCACAGATACGCAGTATTTT.

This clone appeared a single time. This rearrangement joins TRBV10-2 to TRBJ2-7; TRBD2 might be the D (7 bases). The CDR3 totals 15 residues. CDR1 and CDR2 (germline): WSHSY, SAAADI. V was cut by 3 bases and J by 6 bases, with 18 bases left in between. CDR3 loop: CASSEWGGDNSEQYF. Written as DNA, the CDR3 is TGCGCCAGCAGTGAATGGGGGGGCGATAATTCCGAGCAGTACTTC.

In nucleotides, the CDR3 is TGTGCCAGCGGCGGAAACTACGAGCAGTACTTC. Protein sequence: CASGGNYEQYF. This chain links TRBV2 with TRBJ2-7, with D unresolved. Germline lookup yields CDR1 SNHLY and CDR2 FYNNEI. The CDR3 covers 11 residues. The V end lost 8 bases, the J end lost 3 bases, and 8 bases lay between the germline ends.

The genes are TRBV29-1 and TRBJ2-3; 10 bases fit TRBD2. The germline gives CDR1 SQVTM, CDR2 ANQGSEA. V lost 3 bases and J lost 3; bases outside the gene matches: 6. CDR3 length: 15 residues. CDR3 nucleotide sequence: TGCAGCGTTGATGAAGCGGGGGGGCCGACAGATACGCAGTATTTT. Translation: CSVDEAGGPTDTQYF.

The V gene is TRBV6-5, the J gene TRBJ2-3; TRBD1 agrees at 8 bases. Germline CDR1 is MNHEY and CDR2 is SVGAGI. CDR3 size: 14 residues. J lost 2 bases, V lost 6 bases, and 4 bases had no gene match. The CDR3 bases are TGTGCCAGCAGAGACAGGGGAGACACAGATACGCAGTATTTT. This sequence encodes CASRDRGDTDTQYF.

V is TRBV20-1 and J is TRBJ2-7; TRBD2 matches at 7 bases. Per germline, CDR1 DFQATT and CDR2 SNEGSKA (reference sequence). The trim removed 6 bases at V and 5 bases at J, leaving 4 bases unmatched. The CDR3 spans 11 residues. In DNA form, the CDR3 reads TGCAGTGCCGGGACTACCCACGAGCAGTACTTC. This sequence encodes CSAGTTHEQYF.

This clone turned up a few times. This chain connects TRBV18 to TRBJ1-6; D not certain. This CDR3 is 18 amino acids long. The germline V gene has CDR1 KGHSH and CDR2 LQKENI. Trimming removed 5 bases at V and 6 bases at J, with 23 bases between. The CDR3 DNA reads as TGTGCCAGCTCAAGCCTGTCTGGAAGTCTCAGGCCTAATTCACCCCTCCACTTT. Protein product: CASSSLSGSLRPNSPLHF.

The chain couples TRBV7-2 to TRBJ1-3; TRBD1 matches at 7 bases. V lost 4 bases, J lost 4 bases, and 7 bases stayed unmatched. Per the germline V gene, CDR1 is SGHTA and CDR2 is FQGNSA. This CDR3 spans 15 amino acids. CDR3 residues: CASSSNRGTGNTIYF. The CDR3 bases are TGTGCCAGCAGCTCCAACAGGGGAACAGGAAACACCATATATTTT. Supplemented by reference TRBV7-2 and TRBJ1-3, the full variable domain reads GAGVSQSPSNKVTEKGKDVELRCDPISGHTALYWYRQSLGQGLEFLIYFQGNSAPDKSGLPSDRFSAERTGGSVSTLTIQRTQQEDSAVYLCASSSNRGTGNTIYFGEGSWLTVV.

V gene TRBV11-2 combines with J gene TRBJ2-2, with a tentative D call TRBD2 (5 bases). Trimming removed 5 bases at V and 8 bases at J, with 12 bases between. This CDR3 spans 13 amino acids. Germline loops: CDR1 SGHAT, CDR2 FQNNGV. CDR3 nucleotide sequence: TGTGCCAGCAGCGCATCGAGGGTAGGGGAGCTGTTTTTT. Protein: CASSASRVGELFF.

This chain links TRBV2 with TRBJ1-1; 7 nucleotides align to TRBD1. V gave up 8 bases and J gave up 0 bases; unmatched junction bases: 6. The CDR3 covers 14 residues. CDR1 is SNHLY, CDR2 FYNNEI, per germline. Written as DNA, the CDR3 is TGTGCCAGCCCCACGACAGGGTTGAACACTGAAGCTTTCTTT. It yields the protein CASPTTGLNTEAFF. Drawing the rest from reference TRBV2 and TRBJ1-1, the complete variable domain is EPEVTQTPSHQVTQMGQEVILRCVPISNHLYFYWYRQILGQKVEFLVSFYNNEISEKSEIFDDQFSVERPDGSNFTLKIRSTKLEDSAMYFCASPTTGLNTEAFFGQGTRLTVV.

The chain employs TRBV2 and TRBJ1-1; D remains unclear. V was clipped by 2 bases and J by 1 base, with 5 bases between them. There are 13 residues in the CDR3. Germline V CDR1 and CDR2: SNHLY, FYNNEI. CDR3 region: CASSESRNTEAFF. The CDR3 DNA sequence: TGTGCCAGCAGTGAAAGTAGGAACACTGAAGCTTTCTTT.

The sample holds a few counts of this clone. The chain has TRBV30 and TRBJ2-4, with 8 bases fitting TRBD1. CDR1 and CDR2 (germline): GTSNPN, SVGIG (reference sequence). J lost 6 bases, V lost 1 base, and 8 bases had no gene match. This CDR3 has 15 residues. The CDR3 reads CAWSAIRTGINIQYF. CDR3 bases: TGTGCCTGGAGTGCCATCCGGACAGGGATAAACATTCAGTACTTC.